This T cell receptor beta chain was sequenced for a study of T cell changes during pregnancy in multiple sclerosis. This table comes from immunoSEQ multiplex PCR, and its TCRdb copy is limited to in-frame clones, with some not included. The sample carries about 51,000 clones, 85% to 95% recorded once. CDR3 length equals 14 residues. The V and J ends lost 3 bases and 1 base respectively, with 6 bases between them. CDR1 and CDR2 from the germline V gene are LNHDA and SQIVND (reference sequence). The rearrangement links TRBV19 to TRBJ1-4; D perhaps matches TRBD1 (5 bases). The sample consisted of CD4+ T cells from peripheral blood mononuclear cells, taken in the second trimester of pregnancy. This receptor was obtained from a female donor with multiple sclerosis, enrolled in a pregnancy study. The CDR3 DNA sequence: TGTGCCAGTAGTATGACAGTAACTAATGAAAAACTGTTTTTT. The encoded protein is CASSMTVTNEKLFF.